These 32 T cell receptor beta chains originate from one sample sequenced in a study of cytomegalovirus exposure and HLA in healthy donors. PCR was performed using 60 Vbeta and 13 Jbeta primers. TCRdb keeps only in-frame clones here, not all; method: immunoSEQ multiplex PCR. The data hold some 130,000 clones, with approximately 77% observed a single time. Sample: PBMCs. The source of these receptors is a man aged 30-40 years in good health and CMV-seronegative.

V gene TRBV4-2 combines with J gene TRBJ2-6; 7 bases agree with TRBD2. V was clipped by 0 bases and J by 0 bases; unmatched bases: 8. Germline CDR1 and CDR2: LGHNA and YNFKEQ. The CDR3 is made up of 19 amino acids. CDR3 region: CASSQDPSGSASGANVLTF. CDR3 coding DNA: TGTGCCAGCAGCCAAGATCCTAGCGGCAGCGCCTCTGGGGCCAACGTCCTGACTTTC.

The rearrangement joins TRBV6-5 to TRBJ1-2, with D possibly TRBD1 on 6 matching bases. Germline CDR1 is MNHEY and CDR2 is SVGAGI. The CDR3 is 12 residues long. Trimming cost V 8 bases and J 1 base, with 8 bases left between them. This chain's CDR3 is CASSRGNYGYTF. CDR3 bases: TGTGCCAGCTCCAGGGGTAACTATGGCTACACCTTC.

A word on this clone: Other nucleotide sequences from this sample produce the same CDR3. The gene calls are TRBV9 and TRBJ2-5, with D possibly TRBD2 on 6 matching bases. The germline gives CDR1 SGDLS, CDR2 YYNGEE. This CDR3 contains 15 residues. Trimming removed 0 bases at V and 2 bases at J, with 11 bases between. The CDR3 DNA follows: TGTGCCAGCAGCGTAGAGGGGCGGGATCAAGAGACCCAGTACTTC. This gives the protein CASSVEGRDQETQYF.

This clone was recorded only once. The CDR3 loop is CASSVSKSMDYGYTF. CDR3 nucleotide sequence: TGTGCCAGCAGCGTTAGTAAGTCAATGGACTATGGCTACACCTTC. The chain carries TRBV9 and TRBJ1-2; unclear D gene. Trimming pared 2 bases from V and 3 bases from J, leaving 14 bases between. There are 15 residues in the CDR3. The germline V gene has CDR1 SGDLS and CDR2 YYNGEE. Full variable domain (rest looked up from reference TRBV9 and TRBJ1-2): DSGVTQTPKHLITATGQRVTLRCSPRSGDLSVYWYQQSLDQGLQFLIQYYNGEERAKGNILERFSAQQFPDLHSELNLSSLELGDSALYFCASSVSKSMDYGYTFGSGTRLTVV.

This chain uses TRBV18 with TRBJ1-1; D unresolved. Trimming stripped 3 bases from V and 6 bases from J, with 11 bases between. CDR1 KGHSH and CDR2 LQKENI come from the germline V gene. The CDR3 spans 13 residues. The chain's CDR3 is CASSPTSEAEAFF. The CDR3 region has the DNA TGTGCCAGCTCACCGACATCGGAGGCTGAAGCTTTCTTT.

The table lists this clone with a count of one. The chain carries TRBV7-9 and TRBJ2-2, with TRBD2 as a possible D gene (6 bases). The CDR3 loop spans 13 amino acids. In germline, CDR1 is SEHNR, CDR2 FQNEAQ (reference sequence). V lost 2 bases, J lost 6 bases, and 7 bases lay in between. CDR3 loop: CASSLWGAGELFF. In DNA form, the CDR3 reads TGTGCCAGCAGCTTATGGGGGGCCGGGGAGCTGTTTTTT.

V usage is TRBV6-1 and J usage is TRBJ2-7; 7 nucleotides match TRBD1. The CDR3 extends over 15 amino acids. Germline V gene sequence: CDR1 MNHNS, CDR2 SASEGT. V shed 7 bases and J 3 bases; nucleotides not matched to a gene: 12. CDR3: CASNDEGQSFYEQYF. CDR3 coding DNA: TGTGCCAGCAATGATGAGGGACAGTCCTTCTACGAGCAGTACTTC.

The chain couples TRBV7-9 to TRBJ2-3; D is possibly TRBD2 (6 bases). The CDR3 runs 15 residues. Looked up from germline, CDR1 is SEHNR and CDR2 is FQNEAQ (reference sequence). V gave up 1 base and J gave up 2 bases, with 10 bases separating them. In nucleotides, the CDR3 is TGTGCCAGCAGCTTAGTTAGCGGACCCACAGATACGCAGTATTTT. Protein sequence: CASSLVSGPTDTQYF.

V and J are TRBV12-1 and TRBJ2-5; the table's D call of TRBD2 was not tested on the DNA. TRBV12-1 is shown as a pseudogene. CDR3 length: 16 residues. Here the CDR3 reads CASSYRLAGGKETQYF. The CDR3 coding sequence is TGTGCCAGCAGCTATAGACTAGCGGGAGGGAAAGAGACCCAGTACTTC.

This clone was counted a single time. This chain joins TRBV5-1 and TRBJ2-3; D remains ambiguous. With 0 bases removed from V and 0 bases from J, the gap between germline ends came to 11 bases. Germline V gene lookup returns CDR1 SGHRS and CDR2 YFSETQ. CDR3 length: 16 residues. The CDR3 here is CASSLEVPDSTDTQYF. In DNA, the CDR3 is TGCGCCAGCAGCTTGGAAGTGCCAGATAGCACAGATACGCAGTATTTT.

The chain links TRBV9 to TRBJ2-7, with 10 bases lining up with TRBD2. The CDR3 consists of 13 residues. CDR1 and CDR2 from the germline V gene are SGDLS and YYNGEE. The V gene end was trimmed by 3 bases and the J gene end by 7 bases; junction bases not matched to a gene: 4. CDR3 residues: CASSAGTSVEQYF. CDR3 in DNA: TGTGCCAGCAGCGCCGGGACTAGCGTAGAGCAGTACTTC. Full variable domain (remainder filled in from reference TRBV9 and TRBJ2-7): DSGVTQTPKHLITATGQRVTLRCSPRSGDLSVYWYQQSLDQGLQFLIQYYNGEERAKGNILERFSAQQFPDLHSELNLSSLELGDSALYFCASSAGTSVEQYFGPGTRLTVT.

This chain links TRBV7-3 with TRBJ2-3; possible D gene TRBD1, 7 bases. Germline CDR1 and CDR2: SGHTA and FQGTGA. This CDR3 region has 13 residues. With 5 bases removed from V and 4 bases from J, the gap between germline ends came to 10 bases. In nucleotides, the CDR3 is TGTGCCAGCAGCCCCAGGGGGGCAGATACGCAGTATTTT. Translating it yields CASSPRGADTQYF.

The chain has TRBV6-1 and TRBJ1-2, with D possibly TRBD1 on 6 matching bases. Trimming cost V 7 bases and J 8 bases, with 20 bases left between them. From germline, CDR1 is MNHNS and CDR2 SASEGT. This CDR3 comprises 14 residues. The CDR3 is CASIFARYRDGYTF. The CDR3 DNA follows: TGTGCCAGCATTTTCGCCAGATACAGGGACGGCTACACCTTC.

This chain links TRBV6-5 with TRBJ2-7; a possible D gene is TRBD2 (5 bases). V shed 5 bases and J shed 2 bases, with 13 bases lying between them. The CDR3 is 14 amino acids. The V gene's germline CDR1 is MNHEY and CDR2 SVGAGI. The DNA for the CDR3 is TGTGCCAGCAGTGGACTGGGATTAACCTACGAGCAGTACTTC. Translated, it gives CASSGLGLTYEQYF.

The count of this clone is one. The chain links TRBV5-5 to TRBJ1-4; D is possibly TRBD1 (6 bases). V was pared by 5 bases and J by 7 bases, with 15 bases between. This CDR3 contains 14 residues. From germline, CDR1 is SGHKS and CDR2 YYEKEE (reference sequence). The CDR3 loop reads CASRTGTIGEKLFF. CDR3 in DNA: TGTGCCAGCAGGACCGGGACAATCGGTGAAAAACTGTTTTTT.

The gene calls are TRBV2 and TRBJ2-7, with TRBD2 matching over 12 bases. This CDR3 contains 13 residues. From germline, CDR1 is SNHLY and CDR2 FYNNEI. V gave up 10 bases and J gave up 4 bases; unmatched junction bases: 5. The CDR3 sequence: CATGLAGPYEQYF. The CDR3 DNA follows: TGTGCCACCGGACTAGCGGGACCATACGAGCAGTACTTC.

CDR3 DNA: TGTGCCAGCAGCTTACCTGGACTAAACTACGAGCAGTACTTC. Amino acid sequence: CASSLPGLNYEQYF. V usage is TRBV7-8 and J usage is TRBJ2-7; D is possibly TRBD2 (6 bases). The CDR3 loop spans 14 amino acids. Germline values: CDR1 SGHVS, CDR2 FQNEAQ. V dropped 2 bases and J dropped 3 bases, with 11 bases sitting between them.

The V gene is TRBV18, the J gene TRBJ1-2; 8 bases are a match to TRBD1. Germline assignment: CDR1 KGHSH and CDR2 LQKENI. V dropped 4 bases and J dropped 6; count of bases not matched to a gene: 7. The CDR3 has 14 amino acids. The CDR3 bases are TGTGCCAGCTCACTGACAGGGGAAAAGGATGGCTACACCTTC. Translation gives CASSLTGEKDGYTF.

This clone has just one count. The chain has TRBV19 and TRBJ2-2, with 9 bases matching TRBD1. The CDR3 spans 13 residues. V trimming: 11 bases; J trimming: 3 bases; junction bases outside the gene matches: 4. Germline V CDR1 and CDR2: LNHDA, SQIVND (reference sequence). CDR3 sequence reads: CAGRDRDTGELFF. The CDR3 DNA is TGTGCCGGCCGGGACAGGGACACCGGGGAGCTGTTTTTT.

This chain joins TRBV7-9 and TRBJ2-2; TRBD1 might be the D (6 bases). There are 13 residues in the CDR3. V lost 5 bases to trimming and J lost 7 bases, with 11 bases between them. Germline CDR1 SEHNR, CDR2 FQNEAQ (reference sequence). As DNA, the CDR3 is TGTGCCAGCAGCAACCAGGGGCACGGGGAGCTGTTTTTT. The encoded protein is CASSNQGHGELFF.

This chain links TRBV5-1 with TRBJ2-7; 9 bases are a match to TRBD2. V lost 4 bases, J lost 5 bases, and 7 bases stayed unmatched. This CDR3 has 14 residues. Germline V lookup: CDR1 SGHRS, CDR2 YFSETQ. The DNA of the CDR3 is TGCGCCAGCAGCCCAGCGGGGGGCGGCGACGAGCAGTACTTC. Translation: CASSPAGGGDEQYF.

This clone was seen more than once but under ten times. The genes are TRBV5-1 and TRBJ2-1; TRBD1 matches at 8 bases. Trimming removed 4 bases from V and 1 base from J; junction bases left unmatched: 4. Per the germline V gene, CDR1 is SGHRS and CDR2 is YFSETQ. This CDR3 has 15 amino acids. This CDR3 is CASSTRGQSYNEQFF. The CDR3 DNA follows: TGCGCCAGCAGCACCAGGGGGCAATCCTACAATGAGCAGTTCTTC.

The chain has TRBV7-9 and TRBJ2-6, with a possible D match to TRBD1 (6 bases). Germline loops: CDR1 SEHNR, CDR2 FQNEAQ (reference sequence). The CDR3 is made up of 15 amino acids. Trimming removed 3 bases from V and 4 bases from J, with 10 bases in between. The DNA for the CDR3 is TGTGCCAGCAGCTTTTACAGGGCCGGGGCCAACGTCCTGACTTTC. Translating it yields CASSFYRAGANVLTF.

The V and J genes are TRBV27 and TRBJ2-2; TRBD1 matches at 7 bases. The length of the CDR3 is 16 residues. V was clipped by 2 bases and J by 5 bases; unmatched bases: 8. Germline CDR1 reads MNHEY; CDR2 reads SMNVEV (reference sequence). The CDR3 DNA reads TGTGCCAGCAGTTTAGCCCACGCGACAGGGACCGGGGAGCTGTTTTTT. Its protein product is CASSLAHATGTGELFF.

The chain is built from TRBV6-5 and TRBJ2-7; D is possibly TRBD1 (5 bases). The length of the CDR3 is 13 residues. Germline lookup yields CDR1 MNHEY and CDR2 SVGAGI. The ends were cut back, 2 bases at V and 7 bases at J, with 12 bases in the middle. The CDR3, as DNA: TGTGCCAGCAGTTACCAGGGTCACGGGGAGCAGTACTTC. Amino acid sequence: CASSYQGHGEQYF.

The sample holds a few counts of this clone. This sequence joins TRBV27 and TRBJ2-1; 11 bases are a match to TRBD2. V shed 5 bases, J shed 3 bases, and the junction held 3 bases outside the gene matches. Germline lookup yields CDR1 MNHEY and CDR2 SMNVEV (reference sequence). This CDR3 comprises 15 residues. DNA for the CDR3: TGTGCCAGCAGTACCGGGACTAGCGGCTACAATGAGCAGTTCTTC. Amino acid sequence: CASSTGTSGYNEQFF.

The rearrangement links TRBV4-1 to TRBJ1-3, with D tentatively TRBD1 (5 bases). Germline CDR1 and CDR2: MGHRA and YSYEKL. The CDR3 is made up of 16 amino acids. The V end lost 1 base, the J end lost 2 bases, and 12 bases lay between the germline ends. The CDR3 protein is CASSQAGVVTGNTIYF. The CDR3 nucleotides are TGCGCCAGCAGCCAAGCGGGGGTAGTTACTGGAAACACCATATATTTT.

The J gene is TRBJ2-7, the V gene TRBV11-2, with 10 bases fitting TRBD2. In germline, CDR1 is SGHAT, CDR2 FQNNGV. This CDR3 comprises 15 residues. V gave up 1 base and J gave up 2 bases; unmatched junction bases: 2. CDR3 region: CASSLASGGPYEQYF. CDR3 nucleotide sequence: TGTGCCAGCAGCTTAGCTAGCGGGGGACCCTACGAGCAGTACTTC.

The chain couples TRBV19 to TRBJ2-7; perhaps TRBD1 as D (7 bases). Trimming took off 1 base at V and 3 bases at J, with 13 bases between the two ends. Germline CDR1 and CDR2: LNHDA and SQIVND (reference sequence). The CDR3 runs 15 residues. CDR3 coding DNA: TGTGCCAGTAGTATAGCGGCGGGACAGAGCTACGAGCAGTACTTC. Translation gives CASSIAAGQSYEQYF.

The rearrangement uses TRBV11-2 and TRBJ2-1; 9 bases are shared with TRBD2. V trimming: 4 bases; J trimming: 2 bases; junction bases outside the gene matches: 3. There are 15 residues in the CDR3. Germline CDR1 SGHAT, CDR2 FQNNGV. The CDR3 DNA sequence: TGTGCCAGCAGCTCACTAGCGGGTCCCTACAATGAGCAGTTCTTC. Its translation: CASSSLAGPYNEQFF.

The rearrangement joins TRBV2 to TRBJ1-2; 8 bases are shared with TRBD1. CDR1 and CDR2 (germline): SNHLY, FYNNEI. The V and J ends lost 9 bases and 3 bases, in that order; junction bases with no gene match: 3. The CDR3 is made up of 12 amino acids. The CDR3 reads CASNRGDYGYTF. The CDR3 DNA reads as TGTGCCAGTAACAGGGGGGACTATGGCTACACCTTC.

This clone appeared a few times. V and J are TRBV30 and TRBJ2-5, with D unclear. V was clipped by 0 bases and J by 2 bases, with 7 bases between them. The CDR3 spans 13 residues. Germline-derived CDR1 and CDR2 are GTSNPN and SVGIG (reference sequence). CDR3 region: CAWSVNNQETQYF. In nucleotides, the CDR3 is TGTGCCTGGAGTGTCAACAATCAAGAGACCCAGTACTTC.